This T cell receptor beta chain was sequenced in a study of beta chain features in type 1 diabetes. The study's findings and limits: There was a possibility that cDNA sequencing over-represented cells with high TCR expression. TCRB CDR3s were moderately but significantly shorter in Type 1 diabetes patients in all four CD4+ subsets.

Of the isolated RNA, all was reverse transcribed, and so the sequenced material was expressed TCRB transcripts. Clones were read by immunoSEQ multiplex PCR, and TCRdb kept only the in-frame ones, dropping some. The profile shows 53,000 or so clones, 60% to 70% of them singletons. Trimming took 8 bases from V and 5 from J; bases not matched to a gene: 2. CDR1 and CDR2 (germline): SNHLY, FYNNEI. The CDR3 spans 13 residues. As concerns this clone: The antigen is unknown.

The TCR originated in a woman in her 30s with type 1 diabetes. What was sequenced was stem cell memory CD4+ T cells from blood. The chain joins TRBV2 to TRBJ2-3; 12 nucleotides match TRBD2. The CDR3 region is CASRLAGVDTQYF. CDR3 nucleotides: TGTGCCAGCCGACTAGCGGGAGTAGATACGCAGTATTTT. Full variable domain (outside the CDR3, taken from reference TRBV2 and TRBJ2-3): EPEVTQTPSHQVTQMGQEVILRCVPISNHLYFYWYRQILGQKVEFLVSFYNNEISEKSEIFDDQFSVERPDGSNFTLKIRSTKLEDSAMYFCASRLAGVDTQYFGPGTRLTVL.